Here is one T cell receptor beta chain with its context. It lacks a known antigen. Per-base quality was not reported, and no clone a single base away is much larger than it. These data come from a study of blood T cells in healthy people across ages (dated by TCRdb to about 2015). Context from the whole study: In model experiments, template switching captured roughly one uniquely barcoded TCR beta cDNA molecule for every two T cells. To avoid experimental bias, donors of different ages were randomly spread across the sequencing lanes. For two donors (one aged 18 to 30 and one aged 80 or older), the study analyzed two additional independent replicas of 1 million unique cDNA reads from the same blood draw. Age-related changes in TCR beta repertoire diversity were measured in the study by deep sequencing normalized with unique cDNA molecular identifiers. Four age groups were formed from the donors: young (average roughly 15 years), middle-aged (around 41), aged (62) and long-lived (around 80).

What the study reported, not specific to this receptor: Estimates of total diversity based on one million sequenced T cells were regarded as lower bounds and as underestimates. Because donor CMV infection status was unknown, age-related changes in expanded clonotypes were potentially confounded. A strong correlation was found between observed TCR beta diversity and the percentage of naive T cells measured by flow cytometry. Compared with the aged group, the long-lived group had more naive CD4+ T cells, fewer expanded clones and increased TCR diversity, a pattern suggesting age selection. Bulk unsorted PBMC profiling prevented conclusive comparison of naive and antigen-experienced compartments. As age increased, observed TCR beta diversity per million T cells dropped in a roughly linear way, and a significant reduction was already evident by age 40.

A distance of 14 bases separates the germline ends of V and J, which lose 1 base and 0 bases respectively. Taken from the germline V gene (reference sequence), the CDR1 and CDR2 loops are SEHNR and FQNEAQ. Counted from cysteine to phenylalanine, this CDR3 has 17 amino acids. Only the CDR3 DNA is retained, 51 bases long and in frame from the first base. Donors were roughly 40 systemically healthy Caucasian individuals from Russia aged 6 to 90 years. Around 9.7 milliliters of peripheral blood were collected from each donor into EDTA-treated Vacutainer tubes. Ficoll-Paque density-gradient centrifugation was used to isolate PBMCs, with at least 6.5 million per sample. Total RNA, at least 6 micrograms per sample, was extracted from PBMCs with Trizol reagent. Naive CD45RAhigh/CD27high T cell percentages were measured by flow cytometry on a PBMC aliquot from every donor. Library method: 5' RACE. These reads were obtained on an Illumina HiSeq 2500. A second PCR of roughly 7 to 11 cycles was performed with a sample-barcoded 5' primer and a J-beta primer mix. A unique molecular identifier was introduced onto each TCR beta cDNA molecule by a template-switch 5' adaptor carrying 12 random nucleotides. At least 3 million CDR3-containing paired-end reads were obtained from each sample. The Mint cDNA synthesis kit, primed by a TRBC-specific oligonucleotide, was used to synthesize first-strand cDNA from all RNA. Following uracil-DNA glycosylase treatment, all cDNA underwent a first 18-cycle PCR with the universal primers M1SS and BC2_uni_R. As for the authors' bioinformatics: Each sample was normalized by randomly selecting 1 million high-quality reads, each carrying a distinct molecular identifier. Instead of being binned into consensus sequences, reads with shared molecular identifiers were discarded. CDR3 identification, clonotype clustering and error correction used MiTCR with a Q25 quality threshold and the strictest error-elimination algorithm. Lower-bound total TCR beta diversity was estimated with a nonparametric unseen species model using Euler transformation. The public reads were quality trimmed at Q25 with fastp and then assembled into clones with MiXCR by TCRdb, keeping productive beta chains. CDR3 protein sequences are deduplicated, and each keeps its most common genes and DNA. TCRdb, rather than the study authors, made the V and J calls. The sample profile shows 850,000 to 1,100,000 distinct CDR3 sequences; 35% to 40% of them were found once. Around 13% of the sample is taken by the ten largest.

The source material was blood. The chain is assembled from TRBV7-9 and TRBJ2-3, with the D gene not clear enough to name. The sequence came from a man aged 18 to 29 in good health. The DNA reads as follows: TGTGCCAGCAGCTTAGTTAGATCTAAATCTAGCACAGATACGCAGTATTTT. The resulting protein is CASSLVRSKSSTDTQYF.